Listed below are T cell receptor beta chains from one sample, sequenced in a study of T-cell reconstitution after alpha-beta-depleted transplantation in children. TCRdb reprocessed the PCR reads via MiXCR and lists one record per CDR3 protein. Counted here are approximately 170,000 distinct CDR3 sequences, approximately 12% occurring once; the ten biggest clones make up about 12%. Here the sequenced sample was PBMCs, taken before TCRalphabeta/CD19-depleted stem cell transplant. Receptors were obtained from a boy aged 2 to 10 with acute myeloid leukemia, due to receive a stem cell transplant. The CDR3 runs from the conserved cysteine through the conserved F or W. A D gene is named only where the DNA matches it firmly. Clone size appears in some rows only: once, few, many, or a class for an expanded clone.

j_call: TRBJ2-3
d_call: TRBD1
clone_size: many
v_call: TRBV20-1
cdr3_nt: TGCAGTGCTAGAGGTTCAGGGGGTCTGGGCACAGATACGCAGTATTTT
cdr3_aa: CSARGSGGLGTDTQYF

j_call: TRBJ1-6
d_call: .
clone_size: many
v_call: TRBV3-1
cdr3_nt: TGTGCCAGCAGCCAAGATCTTGGTTCACCCCTCCACTTT
cdr3_aa: CASSQDLGSPLHF

j_call: TRBJ2-7
d_call: TRBD2
clone_size: many
v_call: TRBV20-1
cdr3_nt: TGCAGTGCTAGGTTCGCTAGCGGGAGATCCTACGAGCAGTACTTC
cdr3_aa: CSARFASGRSYEQYF

j_call: TRBJ2-7
d_call: TRBD2
clone_size: many
v_call: TRBV4-1
cdr3_nt: TGCGCCAGCAGCCAACCCACTAGCGGGAGGAAGTATGAGCAGTACTTC
cdr3_aa: CASSQPTSGRKYEQYF

j_call: TRBJ2-5
d_call: .
clone_size: many
v_call: TRBV4-1
cdr3_nt: TGCGCCAGCAGCCAAGATGGGGAGCGCCCTCAAGAGACCCAGTACTTC
cdr3_aa: CASSQDGERPQETQYF

j_call: TRBJ1-4
d_call: .
clone_size: many
v_call: TRBV18
cdr3_nt: TGTGCCAGCTCACCTGGGACATCCCAACCTGGTGAAAAACTGTTTTTT
cdr3_aa: CASSPGTSQPGEKLFF

j_call: TRBJ2-7
d_call: TRBD2
clone_size: .
v_call: TRBV6-2/TRBV6-3
cdr3_nt: TGTGTCAGCAGAAGCGGGAAACCCTTAGGCGGGCAGTACTTC
cdr3_aa: CVSRSGKPLGGQYF

j_call: TRBJ2-7
d_call: .
clone_size: many
v_call: TRBV12-3/TRBV12-4
cdr3_nt: TGTGCCAGCACAGACGGAGGGGGGAGCAGGCTGTACGAGCAGTACTTC
cdr3_aa: CASTDGGGSRLYEQYF

j_call: TRBJ2-2
d_call: .
clone_size: many
v_call: TRBV7-3
cdr3_nt: TGTGCCAGCAGCTTACAATCCTGGACGAACACCGGGGAGCTGTTTTTT
cdr3_aa: CASSLQSWTNTGELFF

j_call: TRBJ2-2
d_call: .
clone_size: many
v_call: TRBV12-3/TRBV12-4
cdr3_nt: TGTGCCAGCAGTCCGAACCCTCTAGCGCTCGCGAACACCGGGGAGCTGTTTTTT
cdr3_aa: CASSPNPLALANTGELFF

j_call: TRBJ2-3
d_call: TRBD1
clone_size: many
v_call: TRBV12-3/TRBV12-4
cdr3_nt: TGTGCCAGCAGTTTAAGAGGACAGGCCACAGATACGCAGTATTTT
cdr3_aa: CASSLRGQATDTQYF

j_call: TRBJ2-1
d_call: TRBD2
clone_size: .
v_call: TRBV5-1
cdr3_nt: TGCGCCAGCAGTATCTTAGCGGGGGGGTACAAAGAGCAGTTCTTC
cdr3_aa: CASSILAGGYKEQFF

j_call: TRBJ2-7
d_call: .
clone_size: many
v_call: TRBV3-1
cdr3_nt: TGTGCCAGCAGTCCTCGAACAGGGCACTCCTACGAGCAGTACTTC
cdr3_aa: CASSPRTGHSYEQYF

j_call: TRBJ2-7
d_call: .
clone_size: many
v_call: TRBV20-1
cdr3_nt: TGCAGTGCCATCGACCGGTACGAGCAGTACTTC
cdr3_aa: CSAIDRYEQYF